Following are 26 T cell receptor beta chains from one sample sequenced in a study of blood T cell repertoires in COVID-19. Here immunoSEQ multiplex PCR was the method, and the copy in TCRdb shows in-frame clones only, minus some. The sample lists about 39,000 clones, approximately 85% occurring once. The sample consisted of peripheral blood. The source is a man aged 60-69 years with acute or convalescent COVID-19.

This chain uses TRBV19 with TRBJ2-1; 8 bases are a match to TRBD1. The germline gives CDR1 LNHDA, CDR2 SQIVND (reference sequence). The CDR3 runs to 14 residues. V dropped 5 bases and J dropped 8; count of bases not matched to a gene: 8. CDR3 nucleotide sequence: TGTGCCAGTAGTCCTGACAGGGGTAATGATGAGCAGTTCTTC. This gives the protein CASSPDRGNDEQFF. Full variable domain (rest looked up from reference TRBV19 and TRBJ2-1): DGGITQSPKYLFRKEGQNVTLSCEQNLNHDAMYWYRQDPGQGLRLIYYSQIVNDFQKGDIAEGYSVSREKKESFPLTVTSAQKNPTAFYLCASSPDRGNDEQFFGPGTRLTVL.

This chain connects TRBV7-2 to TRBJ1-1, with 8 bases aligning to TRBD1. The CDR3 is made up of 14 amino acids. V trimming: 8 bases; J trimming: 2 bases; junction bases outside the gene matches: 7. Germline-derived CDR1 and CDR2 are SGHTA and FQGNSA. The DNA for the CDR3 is TGTGCCAGCGGGACAGGCTCTTCCAACACTGAAGCTTTCTTT. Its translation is CASGTGSSNTEAFF.

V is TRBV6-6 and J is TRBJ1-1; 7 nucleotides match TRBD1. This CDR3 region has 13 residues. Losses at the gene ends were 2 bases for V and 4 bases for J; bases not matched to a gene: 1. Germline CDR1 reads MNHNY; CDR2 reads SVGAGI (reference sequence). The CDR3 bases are TGTGCCAGCAGTTACCCAGGGGGCACTGAAGCTTTCTTT. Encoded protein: CASSYPGGTEAFF.

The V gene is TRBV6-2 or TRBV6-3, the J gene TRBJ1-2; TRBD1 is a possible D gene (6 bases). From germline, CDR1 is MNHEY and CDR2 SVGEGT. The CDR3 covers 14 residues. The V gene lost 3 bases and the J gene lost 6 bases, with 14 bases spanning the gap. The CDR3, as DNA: TGTGCCAGCAGTTATCTGGGGGCTGGTAATGGCTACACCTTC. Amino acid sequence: CASSYLGAGNGYTF.

Here the CDR3 reads CASSQLAGGDHNEQFF. As DNA, the CDR3 is TGTGCCAGCAGCCAATTAGCGGGGGGGGACCACAATGAGCAGTTCTTC. J is TRBJ2-1 and V is TRBV4-2; 11 bases agree with TRBD2. V was pared by 2 bases and J by 5 bases, with 5 bases of the junction left unmatched. Germline CDR1 reads LGHNA; CDR2 reads YNFKEQ. CDR3 length: 16 amino acids.

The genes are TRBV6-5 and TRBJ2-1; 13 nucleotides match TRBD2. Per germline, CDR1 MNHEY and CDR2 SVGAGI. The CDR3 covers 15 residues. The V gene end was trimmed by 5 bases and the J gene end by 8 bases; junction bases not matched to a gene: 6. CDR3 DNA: TGTGCCAGCAGTCTTACTAGCGGGGGGGCCTATGAGCAGTTCTTC. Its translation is CASSLTSGGAYEQFF.

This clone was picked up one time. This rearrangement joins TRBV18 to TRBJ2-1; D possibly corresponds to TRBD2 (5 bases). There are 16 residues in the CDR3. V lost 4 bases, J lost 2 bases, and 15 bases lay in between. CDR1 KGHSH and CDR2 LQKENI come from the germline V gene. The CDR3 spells CASSQPSGSAYNEQFF. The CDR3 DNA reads TGTGCCAGCTCACAACCGAGCGGTAGTGCCTACAATGAGCAGTTCTTC.

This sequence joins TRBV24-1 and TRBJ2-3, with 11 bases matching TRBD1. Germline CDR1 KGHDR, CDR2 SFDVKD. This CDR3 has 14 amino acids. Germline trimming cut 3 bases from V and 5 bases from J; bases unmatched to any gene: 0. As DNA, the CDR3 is TGTGCCACCAGTGATGGGACAGGGGGAGATACGCAGTATTTT. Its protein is CATSDGTGGDTQYF.

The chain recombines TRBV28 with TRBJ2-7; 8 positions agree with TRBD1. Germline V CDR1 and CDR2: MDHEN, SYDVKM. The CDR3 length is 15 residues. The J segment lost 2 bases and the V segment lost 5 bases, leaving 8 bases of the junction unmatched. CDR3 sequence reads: CASSRYRGATYEQYF. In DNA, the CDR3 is TGTGCCAGCAGTCGTTACAGGGGGGCTACCTACGAGCAGTACTTC.

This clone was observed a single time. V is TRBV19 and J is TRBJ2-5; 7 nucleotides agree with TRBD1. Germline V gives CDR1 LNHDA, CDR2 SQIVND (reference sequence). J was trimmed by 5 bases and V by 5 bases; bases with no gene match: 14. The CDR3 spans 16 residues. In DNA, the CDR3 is TGTGCCAGTAGTGACCCGGGGACAGCTGCTCTTGAGACCCAGTACTTC. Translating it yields CASSDPGTAALETQYF.

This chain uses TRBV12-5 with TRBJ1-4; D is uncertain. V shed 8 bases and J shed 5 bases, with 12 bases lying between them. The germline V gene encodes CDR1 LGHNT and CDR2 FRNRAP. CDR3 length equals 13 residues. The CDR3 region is CASNAPLNEKLFF. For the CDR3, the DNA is TGTGCTAGTAACGCGCCCCTAAATGAAAAACTGTTTTTT.

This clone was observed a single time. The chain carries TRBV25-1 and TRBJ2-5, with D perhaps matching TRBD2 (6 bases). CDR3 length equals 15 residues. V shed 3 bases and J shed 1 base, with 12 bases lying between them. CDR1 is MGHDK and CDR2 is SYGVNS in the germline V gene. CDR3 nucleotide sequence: TGTGCCAGCAGTGACTGGAGGGAGTTCCAAGAGACCCAGTACTTC. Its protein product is CASSDWREFQETQYF.

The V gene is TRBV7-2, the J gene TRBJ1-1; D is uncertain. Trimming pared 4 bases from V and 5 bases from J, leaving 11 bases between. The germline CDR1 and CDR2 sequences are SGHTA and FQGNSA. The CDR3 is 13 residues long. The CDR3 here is CASSSRRGTEAFF. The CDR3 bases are TGTGCCAGCAGCTCCAGGCGGGGAACTGAAGCTTTCTTT.

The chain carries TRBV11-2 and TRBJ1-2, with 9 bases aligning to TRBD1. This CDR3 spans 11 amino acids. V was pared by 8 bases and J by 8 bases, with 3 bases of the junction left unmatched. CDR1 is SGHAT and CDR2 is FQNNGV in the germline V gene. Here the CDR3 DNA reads TGTGCCAGCCGCGGGACAGGGGGCTACACCTTC. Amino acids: CASRGTGGYTF.

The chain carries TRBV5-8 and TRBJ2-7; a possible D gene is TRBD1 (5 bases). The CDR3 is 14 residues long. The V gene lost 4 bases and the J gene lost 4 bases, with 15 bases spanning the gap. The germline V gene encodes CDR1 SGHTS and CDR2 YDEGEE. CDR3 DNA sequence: TGTGCCAGCAGCCCTCGACAGTCCTTATACGAGCAGTACTTC. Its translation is CASSPRQSLYEQYF. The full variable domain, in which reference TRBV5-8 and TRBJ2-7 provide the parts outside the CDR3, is EAGVTQSPTHLIKTRGQQATLRCSPISGHTSVYWYQQALGLGLQFLLWYDEGEERNRGNFPPRFSGRQFPNYSSELNVNALELEDSALYLCASSPRQSLYEQYFGPGTRLTVT.

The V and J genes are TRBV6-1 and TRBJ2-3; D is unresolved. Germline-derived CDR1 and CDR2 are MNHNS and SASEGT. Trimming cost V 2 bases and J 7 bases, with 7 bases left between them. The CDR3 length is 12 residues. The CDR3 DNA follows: TGTGCCAGCAGTGAATTATACTATACGCAGTATTTT. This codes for CASSELYYTQYF.

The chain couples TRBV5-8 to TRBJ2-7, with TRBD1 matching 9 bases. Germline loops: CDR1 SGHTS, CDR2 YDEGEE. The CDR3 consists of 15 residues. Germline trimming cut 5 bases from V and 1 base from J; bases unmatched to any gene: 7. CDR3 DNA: TGTGCCAGCAGATTACAGGGGGCTTCTTCCTACGAGCAGTACTTC. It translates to CASRLQGASSYEQYF.

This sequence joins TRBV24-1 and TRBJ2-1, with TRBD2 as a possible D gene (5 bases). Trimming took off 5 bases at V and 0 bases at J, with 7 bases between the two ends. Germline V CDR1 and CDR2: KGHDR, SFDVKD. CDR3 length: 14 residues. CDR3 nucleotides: TGTGCCACCAGTGGGAGGTTCTCCTACAATGAGCAGTTCTTC. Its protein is CATSGRFSYNEQFF.

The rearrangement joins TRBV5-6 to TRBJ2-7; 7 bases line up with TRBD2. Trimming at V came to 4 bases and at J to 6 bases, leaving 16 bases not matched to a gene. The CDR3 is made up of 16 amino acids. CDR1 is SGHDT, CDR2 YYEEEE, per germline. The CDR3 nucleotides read TGTGCCAGCAGCCTTTTGGCTAGCGGTGGGGTGAGCGAGCAGTACTTC. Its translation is CASSLLASGGVSEQYF.

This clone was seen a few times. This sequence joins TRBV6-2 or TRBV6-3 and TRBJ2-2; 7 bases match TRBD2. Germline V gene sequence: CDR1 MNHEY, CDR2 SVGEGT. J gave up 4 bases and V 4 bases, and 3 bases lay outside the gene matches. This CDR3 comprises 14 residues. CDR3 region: CASSWGGSTGELFF. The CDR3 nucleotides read TGTGCCAGCAGTTGGGGGGGGAGCACCGGGGAGCTGTTTTTT.

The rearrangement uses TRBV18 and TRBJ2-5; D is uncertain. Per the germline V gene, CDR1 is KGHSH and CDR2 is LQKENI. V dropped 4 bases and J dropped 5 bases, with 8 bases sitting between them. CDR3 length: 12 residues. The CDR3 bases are TGTGCCAGCTCACTAACCCGGGAGACCCAGTACTTC. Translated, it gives CASSLTRETQYF.

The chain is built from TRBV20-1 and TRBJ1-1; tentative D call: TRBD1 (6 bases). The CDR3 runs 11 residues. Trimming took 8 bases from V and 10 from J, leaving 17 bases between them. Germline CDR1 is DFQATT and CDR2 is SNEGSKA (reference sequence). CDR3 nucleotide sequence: TGCAGTCCCGCCCGGGAGGGGGGAGCTTTCTTT. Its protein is CSPAREGGAFF.

CDR3: CASSWVGQGVDGYTF. Here the CDR3 DNA reads TGTGCCAGCAGCTGGGTGGGACAGGGAGTGGATGGCTACACCTTC. The chain has TRBV5-6 and TRBJ1-2; 9 bases fit TRBD1. CDR1 and CDR2 from the germline V gene are SGHDT and YYEEEE. The ends lost 3 bases at V and 6 bases at J; junction bases unmatched: 9. The length of the CDR3 is 15 residues.

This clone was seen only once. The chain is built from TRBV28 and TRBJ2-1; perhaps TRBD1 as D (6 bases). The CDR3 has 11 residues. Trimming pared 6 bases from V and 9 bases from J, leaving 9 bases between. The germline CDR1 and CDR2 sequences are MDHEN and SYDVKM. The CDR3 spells CASSSTGEQFF. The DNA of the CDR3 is TGTGCCAGCAGCTCGACAGGTGAGCAGTTCTTC.

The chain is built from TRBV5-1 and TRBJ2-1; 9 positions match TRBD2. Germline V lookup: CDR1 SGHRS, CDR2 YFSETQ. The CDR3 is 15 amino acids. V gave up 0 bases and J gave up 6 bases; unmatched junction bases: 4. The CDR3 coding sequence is TGCGCCAGCAGCTTGGTAGCGGGAGCTCGCAATGAGCAGTTCTTC. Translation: CASSLVAGARNEQFF.

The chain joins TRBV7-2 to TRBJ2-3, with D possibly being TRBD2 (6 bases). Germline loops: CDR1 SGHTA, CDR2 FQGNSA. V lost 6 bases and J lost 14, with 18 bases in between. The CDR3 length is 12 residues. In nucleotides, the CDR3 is TGTGCCAGCAGTTTCGGAGGGCCCGAGGTGTATTTT. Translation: CASSFGGPEVYF.